What follows are 6 T cell receptor beta chains derived from one specimen sequenced in a study of human CD8 memory T cell subsets. Preparation of the TCR beta libraries relied on UMI-labeled 5' RACE. TCRdb derives one entry per CDR3 protein from the 5' RACE reads, leaving out DNA. The sample table sets out 6,500 to 7,000 distinct CDR3 sequences. Material: CD8+ T cells from PBMCs. These receptors were obtained from a human donor in good health.

According to its frequency, this clonotype is medium-sized (0.01 to 0.1%). The chain has TRBV11-2 and TRBJ2-3; the TCRdb call, TRBD2, lacks DNA for checking. The germline CDR1 and CDR2 sequences are SGHAT and FQNNGV. This CDR3 spans 15 amino acids. CDR3 amino acids: CASSLLAGSTDTQYF.

V and J are TRBV25-1 and TRBJ2-5; TCRdb's D call, TRBD2, is unchecked because there is no DNA. Germline loops: CDR1 MGHDK, CDR2 SYGVNS. This CDR3 is built from 16 residues. CDR3 residues: CASSELGQPSGETQYF.

This clonotype is labeled medium-sized based on frequency. This sequence joins TRBV28 and TRBJ2-2; the TCRdb call, TRBD1, lacks DNA for checking. Per the germline V gene, CDR1 is MDHEN and CDR2 is SYDVKM. The CDR3 loop spans 15 amino acids. CDR3 protein: CASSSRGARSGELFF.

The chain joins TRBV2 to TRBJ2-3; without DNA, the TCRdb call of TRBD2 cannot be checked. The germline V gene has CDR1 SNHLY and CDR2 FYNNEI. The CDR3 consists of 17 residues. The CDR3: CASRTLGLAGVTDTQYF.

This sequence joins TRBV6-5 and TRBJ1-4; with no DNA, the TCRdb D assignment of TRBD1 cannot be verified. This CDR3 spans 15 amino acids. CDR1 and CDR2 (germline): MNHEY, SVGAGI. CDR3 residues: CASSLRQGAREKLFF.

The chain uses TRBV10-3 and TRBJ2-7. CDR3 length: 12 residues. Germline V lookup: CDR1 ENHRY, CDR2 SYGVKD. The CDR3 sequence is CAISEHSYEQYF.